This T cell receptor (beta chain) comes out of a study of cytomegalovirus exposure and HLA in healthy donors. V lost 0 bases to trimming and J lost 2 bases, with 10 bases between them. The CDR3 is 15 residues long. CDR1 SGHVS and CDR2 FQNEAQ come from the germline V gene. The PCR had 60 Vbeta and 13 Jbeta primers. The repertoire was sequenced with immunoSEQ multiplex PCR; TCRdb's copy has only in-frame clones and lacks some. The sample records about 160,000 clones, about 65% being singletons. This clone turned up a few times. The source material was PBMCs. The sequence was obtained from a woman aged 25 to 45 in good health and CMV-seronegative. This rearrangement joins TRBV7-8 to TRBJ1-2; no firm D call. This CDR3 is CASSLAPGINYGYTF. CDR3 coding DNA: TGTGCCAGCAGCTTAGCCCCGGGAATAAACTATGGCTACACCTTC.